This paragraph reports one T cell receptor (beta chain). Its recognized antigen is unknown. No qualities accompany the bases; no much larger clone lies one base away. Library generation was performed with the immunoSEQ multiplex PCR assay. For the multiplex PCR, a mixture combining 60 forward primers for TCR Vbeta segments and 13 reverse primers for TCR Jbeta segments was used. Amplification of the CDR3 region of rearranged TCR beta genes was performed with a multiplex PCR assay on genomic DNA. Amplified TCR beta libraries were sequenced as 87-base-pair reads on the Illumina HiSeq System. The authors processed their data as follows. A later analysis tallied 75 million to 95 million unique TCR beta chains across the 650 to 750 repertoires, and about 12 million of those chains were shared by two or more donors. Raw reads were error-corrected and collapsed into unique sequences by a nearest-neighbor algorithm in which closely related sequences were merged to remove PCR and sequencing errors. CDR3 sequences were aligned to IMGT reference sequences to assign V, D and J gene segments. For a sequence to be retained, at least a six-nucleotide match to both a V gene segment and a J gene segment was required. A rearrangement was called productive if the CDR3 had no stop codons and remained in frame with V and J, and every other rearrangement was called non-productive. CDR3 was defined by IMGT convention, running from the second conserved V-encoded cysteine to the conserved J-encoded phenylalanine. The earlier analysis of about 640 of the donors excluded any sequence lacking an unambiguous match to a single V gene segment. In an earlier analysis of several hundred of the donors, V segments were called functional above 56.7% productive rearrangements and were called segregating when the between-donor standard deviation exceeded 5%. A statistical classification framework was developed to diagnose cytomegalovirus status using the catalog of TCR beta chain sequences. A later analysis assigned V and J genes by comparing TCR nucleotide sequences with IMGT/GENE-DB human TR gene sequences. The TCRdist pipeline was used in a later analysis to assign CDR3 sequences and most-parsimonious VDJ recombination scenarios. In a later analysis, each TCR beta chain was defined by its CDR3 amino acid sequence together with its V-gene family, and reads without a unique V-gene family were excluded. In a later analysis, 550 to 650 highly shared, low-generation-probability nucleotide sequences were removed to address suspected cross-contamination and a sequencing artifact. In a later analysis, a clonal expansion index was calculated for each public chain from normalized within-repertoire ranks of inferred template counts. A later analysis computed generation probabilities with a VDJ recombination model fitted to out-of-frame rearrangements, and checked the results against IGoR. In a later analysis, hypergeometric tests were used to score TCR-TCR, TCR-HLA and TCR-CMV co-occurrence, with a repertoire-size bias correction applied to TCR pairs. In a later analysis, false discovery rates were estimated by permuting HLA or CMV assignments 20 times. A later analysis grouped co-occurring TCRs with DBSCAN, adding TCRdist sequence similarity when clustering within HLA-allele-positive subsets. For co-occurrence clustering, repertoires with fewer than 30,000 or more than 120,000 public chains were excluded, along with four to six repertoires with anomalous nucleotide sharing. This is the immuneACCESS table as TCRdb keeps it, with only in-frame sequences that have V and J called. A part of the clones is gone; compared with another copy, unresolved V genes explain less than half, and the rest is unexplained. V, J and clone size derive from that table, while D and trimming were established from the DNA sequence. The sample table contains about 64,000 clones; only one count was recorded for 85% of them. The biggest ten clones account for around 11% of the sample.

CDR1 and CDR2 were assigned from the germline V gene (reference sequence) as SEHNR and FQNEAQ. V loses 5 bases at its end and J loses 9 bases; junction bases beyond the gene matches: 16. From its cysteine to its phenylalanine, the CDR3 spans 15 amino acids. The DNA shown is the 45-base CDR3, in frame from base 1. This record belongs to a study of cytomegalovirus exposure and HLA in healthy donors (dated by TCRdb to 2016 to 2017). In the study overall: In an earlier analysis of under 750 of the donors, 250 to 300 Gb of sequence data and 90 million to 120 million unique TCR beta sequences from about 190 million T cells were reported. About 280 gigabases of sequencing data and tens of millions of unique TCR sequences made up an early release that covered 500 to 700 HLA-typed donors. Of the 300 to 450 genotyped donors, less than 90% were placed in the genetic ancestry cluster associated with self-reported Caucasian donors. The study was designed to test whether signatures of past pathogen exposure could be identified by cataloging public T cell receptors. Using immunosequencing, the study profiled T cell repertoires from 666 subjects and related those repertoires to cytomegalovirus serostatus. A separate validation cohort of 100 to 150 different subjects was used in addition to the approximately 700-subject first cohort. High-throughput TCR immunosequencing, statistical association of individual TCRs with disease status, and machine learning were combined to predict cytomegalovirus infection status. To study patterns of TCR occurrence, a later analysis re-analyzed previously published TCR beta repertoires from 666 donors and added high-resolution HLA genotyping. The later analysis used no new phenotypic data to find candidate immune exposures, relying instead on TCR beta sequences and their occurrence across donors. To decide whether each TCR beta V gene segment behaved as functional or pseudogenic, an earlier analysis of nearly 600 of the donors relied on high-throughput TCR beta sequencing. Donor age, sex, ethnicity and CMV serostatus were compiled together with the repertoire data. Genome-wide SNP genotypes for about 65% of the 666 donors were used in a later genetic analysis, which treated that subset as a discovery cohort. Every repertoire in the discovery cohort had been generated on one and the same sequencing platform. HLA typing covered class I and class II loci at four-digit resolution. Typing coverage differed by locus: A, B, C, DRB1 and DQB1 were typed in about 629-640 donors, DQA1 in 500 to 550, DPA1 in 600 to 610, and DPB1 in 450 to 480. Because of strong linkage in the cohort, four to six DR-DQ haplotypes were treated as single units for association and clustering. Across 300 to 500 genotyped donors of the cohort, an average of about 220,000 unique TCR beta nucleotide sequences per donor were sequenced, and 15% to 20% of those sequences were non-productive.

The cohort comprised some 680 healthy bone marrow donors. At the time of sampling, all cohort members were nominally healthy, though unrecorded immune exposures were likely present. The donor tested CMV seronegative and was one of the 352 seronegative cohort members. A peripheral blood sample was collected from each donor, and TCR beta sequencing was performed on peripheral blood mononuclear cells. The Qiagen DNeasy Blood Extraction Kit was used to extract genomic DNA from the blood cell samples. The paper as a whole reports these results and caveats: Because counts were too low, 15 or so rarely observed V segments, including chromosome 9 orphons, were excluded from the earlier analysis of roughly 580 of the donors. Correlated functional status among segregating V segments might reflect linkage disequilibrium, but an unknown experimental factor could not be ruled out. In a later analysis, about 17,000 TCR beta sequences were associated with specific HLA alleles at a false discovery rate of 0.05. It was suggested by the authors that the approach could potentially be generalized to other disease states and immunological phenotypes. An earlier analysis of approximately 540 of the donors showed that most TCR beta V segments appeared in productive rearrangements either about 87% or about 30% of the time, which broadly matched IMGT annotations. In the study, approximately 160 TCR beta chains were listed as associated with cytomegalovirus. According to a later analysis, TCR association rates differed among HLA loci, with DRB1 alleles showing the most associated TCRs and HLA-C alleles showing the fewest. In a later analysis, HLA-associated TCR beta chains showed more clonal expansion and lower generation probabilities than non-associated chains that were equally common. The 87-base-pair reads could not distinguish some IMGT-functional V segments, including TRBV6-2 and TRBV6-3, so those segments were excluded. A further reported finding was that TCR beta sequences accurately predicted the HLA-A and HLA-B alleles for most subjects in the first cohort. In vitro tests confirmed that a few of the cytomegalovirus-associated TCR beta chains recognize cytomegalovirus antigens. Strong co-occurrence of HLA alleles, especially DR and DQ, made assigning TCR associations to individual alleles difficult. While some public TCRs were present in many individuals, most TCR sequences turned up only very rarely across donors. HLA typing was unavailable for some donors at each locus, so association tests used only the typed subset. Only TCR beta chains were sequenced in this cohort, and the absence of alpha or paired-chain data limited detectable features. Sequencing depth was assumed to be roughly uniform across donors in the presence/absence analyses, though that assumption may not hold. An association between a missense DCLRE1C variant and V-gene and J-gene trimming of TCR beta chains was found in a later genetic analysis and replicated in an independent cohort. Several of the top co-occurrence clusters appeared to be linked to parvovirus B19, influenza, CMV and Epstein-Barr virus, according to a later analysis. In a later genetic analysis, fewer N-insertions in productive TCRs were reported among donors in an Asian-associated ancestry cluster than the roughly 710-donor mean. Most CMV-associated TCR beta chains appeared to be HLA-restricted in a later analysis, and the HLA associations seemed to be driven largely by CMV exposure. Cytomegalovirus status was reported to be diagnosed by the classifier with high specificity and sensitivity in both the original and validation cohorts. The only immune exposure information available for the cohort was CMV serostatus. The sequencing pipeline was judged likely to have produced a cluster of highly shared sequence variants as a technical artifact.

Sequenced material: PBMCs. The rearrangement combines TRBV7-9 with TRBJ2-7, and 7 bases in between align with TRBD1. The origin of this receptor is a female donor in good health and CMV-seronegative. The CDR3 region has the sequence CASSAYGQEIGGQYF. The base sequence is TGTGCCAGCAGCGCCTACGGACAGGAGATAGGGGGGCAGTACTTC.